Below, 10 T cell receptor beta chains from the same sample are listed, as sequenced in a study of blood T cell repertoires in COVID-19. Only in-frame clones appear in the TCRdb table, and some are missing; sequencing was by immunoSEQ multiplex PCR. Among 250,000 to 300,000 clones listed, around 89% were seen once. Sequenced: PBMCs or T cells enriched from blood (not recorded which). The receptors stem from a woman in her fifties or sixties in a cohort exposed to, infected with or recovered from COVID-19 (not recorded which).

The J gene is TRBJ2-1, the V gene TRBV5-1; TRBD1 might be the D (5 bases). V shed 1 base and J shed 3 bases, with 11 bases lying between them. The germline V gene encodes CDR1 SGHRS and CDR2 YFSETQ. The CDR3 is made up of 15 amino acids. CDR3 sequence: CASSLLRDNYNEQFF. CDR3 DNA sequence: TGCGCCAGCAGCTTGCTCAGGGATAACTACAATGAGCAGTTCTTC.

The DNA for the CDR3 is TGTGCCACCAGCAGAGATTCGGGGGGTGTCGATCAGCCCCAGCATTTT. Amino acid sequence: CATSRDSGGVDQPQHF. J is TRBJ1-5 and V is TRBV15, with TRBD1 as a possible D gene (5 bases). Germline loops: CDR1 LNHNV, CDR2 YYDKDF (reference sequence). Trimming removed 0 bases at V and 5 bases at J, with 14 bases between. The CDR3 is 16 amino acids.

This clone showed up just once. The chain is built from TRBV11-2 and TRBJ1-6; 9 bases match TRBD1. The V gene end was trimmed by 5 bases and the J gene end by 7 bases; junction bases not matched to a gene: 3. Germline-derived CDR1 and CDR2 are SGHAT and FQNNGV. This CDR3 comprises 14 residues. In DNA, the CDR3 is TGTGCCAGCAGCAAACAGGGGGCGAATTCACCCCTCCACTTT. Translated, it gives CASSKQGANSPLHF.

This chain links TRBV2 with TRBJ2-1, with 13 positions matching TRBD2. Germline-derived CDR1 and CDR2 are SNHLY and FYNNEI. V lost 4 bases, J lost 8 bases, and 5 bases stayed unmatched. The CDR3 contains 15 residues. The DNA for the CDR3 is TGTGCCAGCAGTGTCGGGACTAGCGGGATGGATGAGCAGTTCTTC. Protein sequence: CASSVGTSGMDEQFF. The full variable domain, its missing parts supplied by reference TRBV2 and TRBJ2-1, is EPEVTQTPSHQVTQMGQEVILRCVPISNHLYFYWYRQILGQKVEFLVSFYNNEISEKSEIFDDQFSVERPDGSNFTLKIRSTKLEDSAMYFCASSVGTSGMDEQFFGPGTRLTVL.

The V call is TRBV27, the J call TRBJ2-1; a weak D match, TRBD2 (5 bases). This CDR3 is built from 17 residues. Germline CDR1 MNHEY, CDR2 SMNVEV (reference sequence). V was trimmed by 2 bases and J by 5 bases, leaving 19 bases between them. Written as DNA, the CDR3 is TGTGCCAGCAGTTTACGGGAAACCAGCACACGGGACAATGAGCAGTTCTTC. The encoded protein is CASSLRETSTRDNEQFF.

The chain employs TRBV29-1 and TRBJ1-1, with D unresolved. The CDR3 runs 13 residues. The V end lost 4 bases, the J end lost 0 bases, and 9 bases lay between the germline ends. CDR1 is SQVTM and CDR2 is ANQGSEA in the germline V gene. In nucleotides, the CDR3 is TGCAGCGTTGTGTGGCAGTTGAACACTGAAGCTTTCTTT. As protein: CSVVWQLNTEAFF.

The chain recombines TRBV7-9 with TRBJ1-4; 7 bases agree with TRBD1. The CDR3 spans 15 residues. The ends lost 0 bases at V and 7 bases at J; junction bases unmatched: 5. The germline V gene has CDR1 SEHNR and CDR2 FQNEAQ (reference sequence). The DNA for the CDR3 is TGTGCCAGCAGCTTAGCGACAGGGCGGACTGAAAAACTGTTTTTT. It translates to CASSLATGRTEKLFF.

V usage is TRBV3-1 (or the pseudogene TRBV3-2) and J usage is TRBJ2-1; D might be TRBD2 (6 bases). With 4 bases removed from V and 9 bases from J, the gap between germline ends came to 10 bases. The length of the CDR3 is 12 residues. CDR1 and CDR2 (germline): LGHDT, YNNKEL (reference sequence). The CDR3 loop reads CASSRNGGEQFF. In DNA form, the CDR3 reads TGTGCCAGCAGCCGGAACGGGGGTGAGCAGTTCTTC.

This chain joins TRBV7-9 and TRBJ2-1; perhaps TRBD2 as D (6 bases). Germline-derived CDR1 and CDR2 are SEHNR and FQNEAQ (reference sequence). The CDR3 length is 16 residues. Trimming pared 1 base from V and 2 bases from J, leaving 12 bases between. The CDR3 reads CASSLVGLLPYNEQFF. In DNA form, the CDR3 reads TGTGCCAGCAGCTTAGTCGGACTATTACCCTACAATGAGCAGTTCTTC.

V and J are TRBV19 and TRBJ2-1; 10 bases map to TRBD2. This CDR3 is built from 16 residues. V gave up 1 base and J gave up 4 bases; unmatched junction bases: 4. The germline gives CDR1 LNHDA, CDR2 SQIVND (reference sequence). Written as DNA, the CDR3 is TGTGCCAGTAGTATAGGCCCAGCGGGAGGGTACAATGAGCAGTTCTTC. Its translation: CASSIGPAGGYNEQFF. Drawing the rest from reference TRBV19 and TRBJ2-1, the complete variable domain is DGGITQSPKYLFRKEGQNVTLSCEQNLNHDAMYWYRQDPGQGLRLIYYSQIVNDFQKGDIAEGYSVSREKKESFPLTVTSAQKNPTAFYLCASSIGPAGGYNEQFFGPGTRLTVL.